This TCR beta chain was identified during a study of cytomegalovirus exposure and HLA in healthy donors. The table lists this clone with a count of one. Its target is unknown. 13 Jbeta primers and 60 Vbeta primers were used for the PCR. Produced via immunoSEQ multiplex PCR; TCRdb's table is partial and in-frame only. The sample consists of about 150,000 clones, approximately 80% of them appearing once. Regarding the study as a whole: A missense DCLRE1C variant was associated with V- and J-gene trimming of TCR beta chains in a later analysis, and an independent cohort replicated the association. Data from an earlier analysis indicated that most TCR beta V segments were productive either about 87% or about 30% of the time.

Germline CDR1 is SQVTM and CDR2 is ANQGSEA. Trimming left V 1 base short and J 5 bases short, with 12 bases between. The CDR3 totals 13 residues. Specimen: PBMCs. This TCR was sampled from a male donor in good health and CMV-seropositive. V is TRBV29-1 and J is TRBJ2-7; perhaps TRBD2 as D (6 bases). This CDR3 reads CSVEGPGVDEQYF. Here the CDR3 DNA reads TGCAGCGTTGAAGGGCCGGGAGTAGACGAGCAGTACTTC.